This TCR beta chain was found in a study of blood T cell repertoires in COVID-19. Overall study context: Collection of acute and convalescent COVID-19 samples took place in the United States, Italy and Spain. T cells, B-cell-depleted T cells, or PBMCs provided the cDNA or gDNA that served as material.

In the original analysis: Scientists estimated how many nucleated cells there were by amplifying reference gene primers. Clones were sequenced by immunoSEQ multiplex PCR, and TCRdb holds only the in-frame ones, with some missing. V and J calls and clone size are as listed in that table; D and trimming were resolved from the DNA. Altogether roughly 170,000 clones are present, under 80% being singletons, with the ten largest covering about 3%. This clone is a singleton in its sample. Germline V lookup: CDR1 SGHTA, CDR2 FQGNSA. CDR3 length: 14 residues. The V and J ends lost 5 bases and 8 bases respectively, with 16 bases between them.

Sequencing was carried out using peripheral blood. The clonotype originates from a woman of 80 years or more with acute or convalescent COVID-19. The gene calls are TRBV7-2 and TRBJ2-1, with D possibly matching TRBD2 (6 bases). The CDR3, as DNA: TGTGCCAGCAGCAGCGATAGCGGCTTTTATGAGCAGTTCTTC. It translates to CASSSDSGFYEQFF. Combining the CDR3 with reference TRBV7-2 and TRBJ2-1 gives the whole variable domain GAGVSQSPSNKVTEKGKDVELRCDPISGHTALYWYRQSLGQGLEFLIYFQGNSAPDKSGLPSDRFSAERTGGSVSTLTIQRTQQEDSAVYLCASSSDSGFYEQFFGPGTRLTVL.